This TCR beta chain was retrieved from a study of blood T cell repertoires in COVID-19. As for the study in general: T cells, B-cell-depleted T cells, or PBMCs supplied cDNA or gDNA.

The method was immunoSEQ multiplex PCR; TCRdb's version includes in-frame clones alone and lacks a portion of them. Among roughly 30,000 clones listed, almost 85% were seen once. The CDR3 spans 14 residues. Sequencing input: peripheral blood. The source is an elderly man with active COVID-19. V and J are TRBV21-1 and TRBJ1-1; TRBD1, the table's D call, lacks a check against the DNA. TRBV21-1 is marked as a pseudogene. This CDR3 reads CASPKGGSNTEAFF. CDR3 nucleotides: TGTGCCAGCCCCAAAGGGGGCTCGAACACTGAAGCTTTCTTT.